This T cell receptor (beta chain) is drawn from a study of PD-1 blockade in classical Hodgkin lymphoma. TCRdb's table, derived via immunoSEQ multiplex PCR, lists solely in-frame clones and lacks some. Counted here are some 27,000 clones, about four fifths occurring once; the ten biggest clones make up 0.62%. This clone was counted a few times. Trimming shortened V by 6 bases and J by 0 bases, and 12 bases separated the two germline ends. From germline, CDR1 is LNHDA and CDR2 SQIVND (reference sequence). This CDR3 has 15 residues. Time point denoted: cycle 4 day 1 (C4D1), after 6 weeks of nivolumab. All patients experienced relapse after autologous stem cell transplantation, and brentuximab vedotin exposure was variable. Out of thawed PBMCs, magnetic negative selection purified CD4+ T cells.

Sequencing used CD4+ T cells from blood, obtained before the fourth cycle of nivolumab. This sequence originates from a human donor with classical Hodgkin lymphoma. V and J are TRBV19 and TRBJ1-5, with TRBD1 as a possible D gene (5 bases). For the CDR3, the DNA is TGTGCCAGTAGCCGGGACCCCCTTAGCAATCAGCCCCAGCATTTT. Its translation: CASSRDPLSNQPQHF.